This TCR beta chain was profiled in a study of cytomegalovirus exposure and HLA in healthy donors. The study's findings and limits: Earlier findings revealed that most TCR beta V segments proved productive either about 87% or about 30% of the time. Later analysis revealed greater clonal expansion in HLA-associated TCR beta chains than in equally common others.

With 60 Vbeta and 13 Jbeta primers, the PCR was carried out. Assay used: immunoSEQ multiplex PCR; TCRdb lists only in-frame clones, some missing. Of about 150,000 clones listed, 55% to 80% were seen once; the top ten hold 2% to 3%. CDR1 SGHRS and CDR2 YFSETQ come from the germline V gene. Germline trimming cut 4 bases from V and 6 bases from J; bases unmatched to any gene: 9. The CDR3 is made up of 15 amino acids. A remark on this clone: Antigen: not known.

This chain uses TRBV5-1 with TRBJ1-5, with TRBD1 matching 8 bases. The sample consisted of PBMCs. The origin of this receptor is a woman aged 40 to 50 in good health and CMV-seronegative. The CDR3: CASSPGTGVGQPQHF. The CDR3 DNA sequence: TGCGCCAGCAGCCCTGGGACAGGAGTGGGTCAGCCCCAGCATTTT.